This T cell receptor beta chain comes out of a study of T cell changes during pregnancy in multiple sclerosis. Per the germline V gene, CDR1 is SGHTA and CDR2 is FQGNSA. V was clipped by 6 bases and J by 3 bases; unmatched bases: 4. The CDR3 runs 15 residues. This table comes from immunoSEQ multiplex PCR, and its TCRdb copy is limited to in-frame clones, with some not included. The data show 65,000 to 85,000 clones, nearly 95% seen once. The source is a female donor with multiple sclerosis, enrolled in a pregnancy study. Source: CD4+ T cells from peripheral blood mononuclear cells, taken after pregnancy. The V gene is TRBV7-2, the J gene TRBJ2-1; 11 nucleotides line up with TRBD1. CDR3 in amino acids: CASRAGTGGYNEQFF. CDR3 sequence (DNA): TGTGCCAGCAGGGCCGGGACAGGGGGCTACAATGAGCAGTTCTTC.